This T cell receptor (beta chain) is from a study of PD-1 blockade in mismatch repair-deficient tumors. On the study more broadly: All were previously treated, progressing patients with around eleven mismatch repair-deficient cancer types.

The CDR3 contains 13 residues. Germline V lookup: CDR1 GTSNPN, CDR2 SVGIG (reference sequence). V lost 4 bases to trimming and J lost 1 base, with 10 bases between them. Time point described: approximately ten-day in vitro stimulation with candidate neoantigen peptide 6. An approximately nine-day in vitro culture was run per each of roughly seven reactive peptides. Study results and caveats: Tumor-resident clones, often absent from pretreatment blood, expanded after pembrolizumab and then contracted.

Some clones are missing from TCRdb's copy, which holds only in-frame ones; the method was immunoSEQ multiplex PCR. Here the sample spans about 15,000 clones, 86% being singletons. For this clone: Its antigen is unidentified.

This sequence was found in an adult with mismatch repair-deficient cancer. Sample: cells cultured in vitro, taken from a patient treated with pembrolizumab. The chain employs TRBV30 and TRBJ1-1; D gene unclear. The CDR3 coding sequence is TGTGCCTGGAAAGAGAGGGAGAACACTGAAGCTTTCTTT. Translation gives CAWKERENTEAFF.